Listed here are 3 T cell receptor beta chains from one sample, sequenced in a study of beta chain features in type 1 diabetes (dated by TCRdb to 2016 to 2019). Receptor libraries were prepared by the immunoSEQ multiplex PCR assay. The High Capacity cDNA Reverse Transcription Kit was used to reverse transcribe all of the isolated RNA, meaning that expressed TCRB transcripts were what got sequenced. This is the immuneACCESS table as TCRdb keeps it, with only in-frame sequences that have V and J called. A part of the clones is gone; compared with another copy, unresolved V genes explain less than half, and the rest is unexplained. A total of a few hundred thousand clones appear in this sample, roughly 22% of them only once. The ten top clones hold 0.028% of the sample. Beyond this particular receptor, the publication reports: Type 1 diabetes patients showed a moderate but significant shortening of TCRB CDR3 length in all four CD4+ subsets.

No antigen has been assigned to these receptors. Sequenced material: naive CD4+ T cells from blood. The cell subset or site label here, explained by the study, means: true naive CD4+ T cells. Source of these receptors: a woman aged 40 to 50 with type 1 diabetes.

In its sample, this clone was seen a few times. The chain has TRBV29-1 and TRBJ1-2; D unclear. The CDR3 spans 13 residues. Germline CDR1 is SQVTM and CDR2 is ANQGSEA. V lost 6 bases to trimming and J lost 4 bases, with 15 bases between them. The CDR3 reads CSVRSEASYGYTF. CDR3 nucleotide sequence: TGCAGCGTACGGTCCGAAGCTAGCTATGGCTACACCTTC. The full variable domain, rest sourced from reference TRBV29-1 and TRBJ1-2, is SAVISQKPSRDICQRGTSLTIQCQVDSQVTMMFWYRQQPGQSLTLIATANQGSEATYESGFVIDKFPISRPNLTFSTLTVSNMSPEDSSIYLCSVRSEASYGYTFGSGTRLTVV.

This clone appeared a few times. The V and J genes are TRBV5-4 and TRBJ2-1; D gene uncertain. Trimming shortened V by 2 bases and J by 0 bases, and 9 bases separated the two germline ends. From germline, CDR1 is SGHNT and CDR2 YYREEE (reference sequence). The CDR3 is 15 residues long. The CDR3 spells CASSLDISSYNEQFF. The CDR3 region has the DNA TGTGCCAGCAGCTTAGACATCAGCTCCTACAATGAGCAGTTCTTC. The full variable domain, completed using reference TRBV5-4 and TRBJ2-1, is ETGVTQSPTHLIKTRGQQVTLRCSSQSGHNTVSWYQQALGQGPQFIFQYYREEENGRGNFPPRFSGLQFPNYSSELNVNALELDDSALYLCASSLDISSYNEQFFGPGTRLTVL.

The chain employs TRBV7-2 and TRBJ2-1; TRBD2 matches 9 bases. Trimming removed 0 bases from V and 0 bases from J; junction bases left unmatched: 9. Germline V CDR1 and CDR2: SGHTA, FQGNSA. The CDR3 totals 19 residues. The CDR3 bases are TGTGCCAGCAGCTTAGCGCACAGCGGGAGGCCTAGCTCCTACAATGAGCAGTTCTTC. It is translated as CASSLAHSGRPSSYNEQFF. Together with reference TRBV7-2 and TRBJ2-1, the CDR3 gives the full variable domain: GAGVSQSPSNKVTEKGKDVELRCDPISGHTALYWYRQSLGQGLEFLIYFQGNSAPDKSGLPSDRFSAERTGGSVSTLTIQRTQQEDSAVYLCASSLAHSGRPSSYNEQFFGPGTRLTVL.